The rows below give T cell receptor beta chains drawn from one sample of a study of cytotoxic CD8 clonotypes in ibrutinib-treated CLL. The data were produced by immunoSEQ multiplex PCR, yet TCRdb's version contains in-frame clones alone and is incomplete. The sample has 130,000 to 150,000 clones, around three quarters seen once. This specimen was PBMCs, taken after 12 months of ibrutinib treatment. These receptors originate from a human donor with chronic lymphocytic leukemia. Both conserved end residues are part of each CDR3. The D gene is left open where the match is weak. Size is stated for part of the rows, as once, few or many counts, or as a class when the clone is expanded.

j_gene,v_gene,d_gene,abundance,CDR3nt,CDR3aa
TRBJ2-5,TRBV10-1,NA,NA,TGCGCCAGCAGTCCACAGGGTTGGTCAGAGACCCAGTACTTC,CASSPQGWSETQYF
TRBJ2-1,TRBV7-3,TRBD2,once,TGTGCCAGCAGCCCGGGAGGGCGGACTGAGCAGTTCTTC,CASSPGGRTEQFF
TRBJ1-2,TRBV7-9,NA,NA,TGTGCCAGCAGCCCGAGGGACGGGCGCCGCCTTGGCTACACCTTC,CASSPRDGRRLGYTF
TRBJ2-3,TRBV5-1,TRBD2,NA,TGCGCCAGCAGCTTGGGACTAGCGGGATTCACAGATACGCAGTATTTT,CASSLGLAGFTDTQYF
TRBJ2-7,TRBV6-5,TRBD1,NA,TGTGCCAGCAGTTACTTCGGACAGGGGTCGGTCGAGCAGTACTTC,CASSYFGQGSVEQYF
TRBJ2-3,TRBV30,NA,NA,TGTGCCTGGAGTGTATCGGGGAGCACAGATACGCAGTATTTT,CAWSVSGSTDTQYF
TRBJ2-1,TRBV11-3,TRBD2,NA,TGTGCCAGCAGCAAAACGGGACTAGCGGGAGGACCCTACAATGAGCAGTTCTTC,CASSKTGLAGGPYNEQFF
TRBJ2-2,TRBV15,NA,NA,TGTGCCACCAGCAGGAACACCGGGGAGCTGTTTTTT,CATSRNTGELFF
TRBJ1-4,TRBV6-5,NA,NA,TGTGCCAGCAGTTACTTCCCCGCAACTAATGAAAAACTGTTTTTT,CASSYFPATNEKLFF
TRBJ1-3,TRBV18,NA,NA,TGTGCCAGCTCACCAGACAGGATCTCTGGAAACACCATATATTTT,CASSPDRISGNTIYF
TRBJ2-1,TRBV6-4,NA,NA,TGTGCCAGCGGGACGGTGGTAGGAAATGAGCAGTTCTTC,CASGTVVGNEQFF
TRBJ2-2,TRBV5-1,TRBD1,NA,TGCGCCAGCAGCGAAGCCGGGACAGCTAACACCGGGGAGCTGTTTTTT,CASSEAGTANTGELFF
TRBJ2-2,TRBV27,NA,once,TGTGCCAGCAGTTTAAGAGGGAGAGGCACCGGGGAGCTGTTTTTT,CASSLRGRGTGELFF
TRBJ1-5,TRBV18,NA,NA,TGTGCCAGCTCTTTCCAAGGAGGGTGGGAACAGCCCCAGCATTTT,CASSFQGGWEQPQHF
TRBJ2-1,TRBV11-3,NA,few,TGTGCCAGCAGCTTAGGTGGCGTTTACAATGAGCAGTTCTTC,CASSLGGVYNEQFF
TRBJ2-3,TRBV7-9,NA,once,TGTGCCAGCAGCCCCCAGGGGGGAGTCGGTACGCAGTATTTT,CASSPQGGVGTQYF
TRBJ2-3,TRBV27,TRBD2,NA,TGTGCCAGCAAGTCGGGAGGAACGGGTACGCAGTATTTT,CASKSGGTGTQYF
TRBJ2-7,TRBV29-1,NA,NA,TGCAGCGTAGAGGGGATCTCCTACGAGCAGTACTTC,CSVEGISYEQYF
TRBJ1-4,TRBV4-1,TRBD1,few,TGCGCCAGCAGCCAACCCTCCAGGGGGACAACTAATGAAAAACTGTTTTTT,CASSQPSRGTTNEKLFF
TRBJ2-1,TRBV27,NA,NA,TGTGCCACCGGGGAAAGTAGACAGTTCTTC,CATGESRQFF
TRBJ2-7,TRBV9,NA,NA,TGTGCCAGCAGCGTCACAGGGAGGTTGTCGGACGAGCAGTACTTC,CASSVTGRLSDEQYF
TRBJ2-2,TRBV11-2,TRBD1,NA,TGTGCCAGCAGCTGGGACAGGGGCCGCACCGGGGAGCTGTTTTTT,CASSWDRGRTGELFF
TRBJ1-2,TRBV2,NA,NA,TGTGCCACACCCTGGTGGGCCCTAAACTATGGCTACACCTTC,CATPWWALNYGYTF
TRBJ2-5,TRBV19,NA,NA,TGTGCCAGTAGTCCCCCGCCCCAGGAGACCCAGTACTTC,CASSPPPQETQYF
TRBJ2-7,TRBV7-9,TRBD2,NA,TGTGCCAGCAGCCTCCTCGGGACTAGCGGGCCCGACGAGCAGTACTTC,CASSLLGTSGPDEQYF